The source of this TCR beta chain is a study of cytomegalovirus exposure and HLA in healthy donors. Study findings and constraints: Later genetic work tied a missense DCLRE1C variant to beta-chain V and J trimming. Presence/absence analyses treated sequencing depth as roughly uniform across donors.

The germline V gene has CDR1 SGDLS and CDR2 YYNGEE. The CDR3 covers 15 residues. Trimming cost V 0 bases and J 1 base, with 10 bases left between them. The PCR was carried out with 60 Vbeta primers and 13 Jbeta primers. Measured with immunoSEQ multiplex PCR; TCRdb has only the in-frame clones, and not every one. The data contain about 160,000 clones, approximately 79% of them singletons. With respect to this clone: What it binds is unknown.

Sequencing input: PBMCs. The clonotype was recovered from a man aged 50 or older in good health and CMV-seropositive. The chain carries TRBV9 and TRBJ1-2; D gene uncertain. DNA for the CDR3: TGTGCCAGCAGCGTAGTGGGCGGGAATAACTATGGCTACACCTTC. As protein: CASSVVGGNNYGYTF.